The clone carrying this T cell receptor beta chain was seen once. CDR3 length: 12 amino acids. CDR1 is SQVTM, CDR2 ANQGSEA, per germline. V lost 5 bases, J lost 7 bases, and 14 bases lay in between. The data were taken from a study of blood T cell repertoires in COVID-19. Overall study context: COVID-19 samples, acute and convalescent, were from the United States, Italy and Spain. T cells, B-cell-depleted T cells, or PBMCs supplied cDNA or gDNA.

Per the original data handling: Counts of nucleated cells, estimated from reference gene primer amplification, were obtained. Measured with immunoSEQ multiplex PCR; TCRdb has only the in-frame clones, and not every one. V, J and clone size were drawn from that table, and D and trimming were deduced from the DNA. The data contain 100,000 to 150,000 clones, 85% to 90% of them singletons. The clonotype was recovered from a man aged 50 to 59 with acute or convalescent COVID-19. Sequencing was done on a sample of peripheral blood. The V and J genes are TRBV29-1 and TRBJ1-1; the D gene is possibly TRBD1 (5 bases). CDR3 bases: TGCAGCGTTCTGCAGGGAGGGCTTGAAGCTTTCTTT. Encoded protein: CSVLQGGLEAFF. Variable domain in full (rest from reference TRBV29-1 and TRBJ1-1): SAVISQKPSRDICQRGTSLTIQCQVDSQVTMMFWYRQQPGQSLTLIATANQGSEATYESGFVIDKFPISRPNLTFSTLTVSNMSPEDSSIYLCSVLQGGLEAFFGQGTRLTVV.